These 5 T cell receptor beta chains were sequenced from one sample in a study of neurological immune-mediated disorders. TCRdb redid the calling of the 5' RACE reads with MiXCR, one entry per CDR3 protein. The sample has 70,000 to 95,000 distinct CDR3 sequences, roughly 13% seen once. The time point here: longitudinal time-point 2. Specimen: PBMCs. Receptor source: a female donor with HTLV-1-associated myelopathy (HAM/TSP).

This clonotype occurred many times. V usage is TRBV5-1 and J usage is TRBJ2-3; unclear D gene. CDR1 and CDR2 (germline): SGHRS, YFSETQ. With 2 bases removed from V and 0 bases from J, the gap between germline ends came to 10 bases. This CDR3 is built from 15 residues. In DNA, the CDR3 is TGCGCCAGCAGCTTCCGGCGAACTAGCACAGATACGCAGTATTTT. This codes for CASSFRRTSTDTQYF.

This clonotype has a count of ten or more. The rearrangement links TRBV10-3 to TRBJ1-6; D is unclear. CDR1 ENHRY and CDR2 SYGVKD come from the germline V gene. The CDR3 sequence is 15 residues long. Trimming cost V 6 bases and J 7 bases, with 16 bases left between them. The CDR3 DNA reads as TGTGCCATCAGCCCGACGGAGAGCTCAAATTCACCCCTCCACTTT. This encodes CAISPTESSNSPLHF.

In this sample, this clonotype turned up many times. One junction end disagrees with the germline gene, perhaps due to a read error. The chain combines TRBV3-1 with TRBJ2-7; tentative D call: TRBD1 (6 bases). CDR1 and CDR2 (germline): LGHDT, YNNKEL (reference sequence). The CDR3 runs to 14 residues. The CDR3 loop is CASSPRDTHYEQYF. CDR3 nucleotide sequence: TGTGCCAGTAGCCCCCGGGACACCCACTACGAGCAGTACTTC.

A few counts support this clonotype. The chain has TRBV20-1 and TRBJ2-3; D is perhaps TRBD1 (6 bases). V lost 1 base to trimming and J lost 4 bases, with 12 bases between them. CDR3 length equals 14 residues. The V gene's germline CDR1 is DFQATT and CDR2 SNEGSKA (reference sequence). As DNA, the CDR3 is TGCAGTGCTAGAGTGGTCAGGGGTCCAGATACGCAGTATTTT. As protein: CSARVVRGPDTQYF.

This clonotype occurred many times. The V call is TRBV6-5, the J call TRBJ2-7; a possible D gene is TRBD1 (5 bases). This CDR3 has 16 residues. Germline values: CDR1 MNHEY, CDR2 SVGAGI. The V and J ends lost 0 bases and 2 bases respectively, with 14 bases between them. In DNA, the CDR3 is TGTGCCAGCAGTTACTCGGGCCCAGGGTCCACCTACGAGCAGTACTTC. Translation: CASSYSGPGSTYEQYF.